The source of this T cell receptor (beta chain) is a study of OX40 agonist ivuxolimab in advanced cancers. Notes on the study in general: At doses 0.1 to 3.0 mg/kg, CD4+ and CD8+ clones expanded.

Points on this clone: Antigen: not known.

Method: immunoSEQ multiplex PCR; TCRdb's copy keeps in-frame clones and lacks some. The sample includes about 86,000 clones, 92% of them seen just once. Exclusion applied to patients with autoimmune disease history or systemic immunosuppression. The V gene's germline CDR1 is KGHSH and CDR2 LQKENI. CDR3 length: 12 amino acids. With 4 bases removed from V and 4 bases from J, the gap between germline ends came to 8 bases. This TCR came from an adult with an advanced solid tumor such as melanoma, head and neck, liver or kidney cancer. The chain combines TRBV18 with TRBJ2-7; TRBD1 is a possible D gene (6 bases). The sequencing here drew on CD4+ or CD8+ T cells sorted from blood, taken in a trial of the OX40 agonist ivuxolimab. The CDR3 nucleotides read TGTGCCAGCTCACGAGACAGGTACGAGCAGTACTTC. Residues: CASSRDRYEQYF.